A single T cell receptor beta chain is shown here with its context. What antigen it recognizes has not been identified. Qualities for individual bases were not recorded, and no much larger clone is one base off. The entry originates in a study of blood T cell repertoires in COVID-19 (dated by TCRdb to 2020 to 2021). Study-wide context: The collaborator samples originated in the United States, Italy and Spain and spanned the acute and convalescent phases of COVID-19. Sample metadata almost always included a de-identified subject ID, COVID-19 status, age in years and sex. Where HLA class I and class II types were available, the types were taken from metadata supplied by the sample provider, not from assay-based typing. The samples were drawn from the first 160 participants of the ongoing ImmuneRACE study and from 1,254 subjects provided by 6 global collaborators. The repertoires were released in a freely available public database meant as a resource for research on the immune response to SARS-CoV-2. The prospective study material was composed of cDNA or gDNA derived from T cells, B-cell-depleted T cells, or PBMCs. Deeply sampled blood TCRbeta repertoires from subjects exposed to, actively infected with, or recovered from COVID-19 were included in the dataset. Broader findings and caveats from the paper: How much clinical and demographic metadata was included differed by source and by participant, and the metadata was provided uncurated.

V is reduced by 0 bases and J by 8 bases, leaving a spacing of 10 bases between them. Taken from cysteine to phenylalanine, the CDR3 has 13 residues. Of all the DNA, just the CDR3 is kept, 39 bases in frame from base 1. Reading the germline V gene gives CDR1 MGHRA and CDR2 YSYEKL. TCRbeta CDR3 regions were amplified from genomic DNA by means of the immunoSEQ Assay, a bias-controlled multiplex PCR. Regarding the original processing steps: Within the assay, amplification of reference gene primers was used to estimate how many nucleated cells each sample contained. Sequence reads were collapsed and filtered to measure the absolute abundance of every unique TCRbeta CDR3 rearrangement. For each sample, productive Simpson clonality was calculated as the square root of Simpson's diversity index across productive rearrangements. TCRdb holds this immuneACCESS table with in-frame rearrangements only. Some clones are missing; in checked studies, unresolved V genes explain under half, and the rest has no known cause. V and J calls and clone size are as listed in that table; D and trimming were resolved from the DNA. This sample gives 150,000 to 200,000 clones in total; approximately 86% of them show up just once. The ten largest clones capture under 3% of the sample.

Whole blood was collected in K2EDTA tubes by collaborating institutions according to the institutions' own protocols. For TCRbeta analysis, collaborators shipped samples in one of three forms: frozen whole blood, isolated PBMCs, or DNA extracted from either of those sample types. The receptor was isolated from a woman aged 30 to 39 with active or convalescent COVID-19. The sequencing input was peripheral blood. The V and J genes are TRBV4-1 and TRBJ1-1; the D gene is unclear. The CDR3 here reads CASSQEEGLEAFF. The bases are TGCGCCAGCAGCCAAGAGGAGGGCCTCGAAGCTTTCTTT.